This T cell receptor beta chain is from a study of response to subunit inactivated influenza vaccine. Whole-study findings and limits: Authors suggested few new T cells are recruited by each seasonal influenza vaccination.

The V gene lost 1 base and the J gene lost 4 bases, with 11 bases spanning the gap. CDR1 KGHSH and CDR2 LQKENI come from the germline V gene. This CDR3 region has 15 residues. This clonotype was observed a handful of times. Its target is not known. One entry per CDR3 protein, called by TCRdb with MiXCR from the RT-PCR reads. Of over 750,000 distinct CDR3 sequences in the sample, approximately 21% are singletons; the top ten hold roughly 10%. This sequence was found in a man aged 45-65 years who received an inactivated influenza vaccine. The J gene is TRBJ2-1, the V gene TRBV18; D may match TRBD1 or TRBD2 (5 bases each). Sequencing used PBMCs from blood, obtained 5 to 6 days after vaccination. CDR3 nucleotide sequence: TGTGCCAGCTCACCACAGTCAGGGAGTTACAATGAGCAGTTCTTC. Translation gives CASSPQSGSYNEQFF.